Listed below are T cell receptor beta chains from one sample, sequenced in a study of early T cells in non-severe SARS-CoV-2 infection. TCRdb used MiXCR to reprocess the 5' RACE reads, holding one entry per CDR3 protein. The sample includes 55,000 to 65,000 distinct CDR3 sequences, roughly 16% of them seen just once. The sample here was whole blood, taken at baseline. The receptors here all came from an adult who was a healthcare worker with PCR-confirmed SARS-CoV-2 infection or an uninfected control (not recorded which). Each CDR3 is given with its conserved first and last residue. The D gene is left open where the match is weak. Clone size is given for some rows only: seen once, a few or many times, or a class if the clone is expanded.

d_gene: TRBD1; abundance: -; v_gene: TRBV19; j_gene: TRBJ2-3; CDR3aa: CASSPRPGGLTDTQYF; CDR3nt: TGTGCCAGTAGCCCCCGACCAGGGGGATTGACAGATACGCAGTATTTT
d_gene: TRBD2; abundance: few; v_gene: TRBV3-1; j_gene: TRBJ2-5; CDR3aa: CASSQDTSGFQETQYF; CDR3nt: TGTGCCAGCAGCCAAGACACTAGCGGGTTCCAAGAGACCCAGTACTTC
d_gene: -; abundance: few; v_gene: TRBV20-1; j_gene: TRBJ1-1; CDR3aa: CSARDAGRANTEAFF; CDR3nt: TGCAGTGCTAGAGATGCGGGAAGGGCAAACACTGAAGCTTTCTTT
d_gene: TRBD2; abundance: -; v_gene: TRBV20-1; j_gene: TRBJ2-3; CDR3aa: CSARKPGLADTQYF; CDR3nt: TGCAGTGCTAGAAAGCCGGGACTAGCGGATACGCAGTATTTT
d_gene: TRBD2; abundance: few; v_gene: TRBV28; j_gene: TRBJ2-2; CDR3aa: CASSVAGLTTGELFF; CDR3nt: TGTGCCAGCAGTGTAGCGGGACTAACCACCGGGGAGCTGTTTTTT
d_gene: -; abundance: few; v_gene: TRBV18; j_gene: TRBJ1-4; CDR3aa: CASSLNTGTGNEKLFF; CDR3nt: TGTGCCAGCTCACTAAACACCGGGACGGGTAATGAAAAACTGTTTTTT
d_gene: TRBD1; abundance: many; v_gene: TRBV5-1; j_gene: TRBJ2-7; CDR3aa: CASSAGQGPYEQYF; CDR3nt: TGCGCCAGCAGCGCCGGACAGGGGCCTTACGAGCAGTACTTC
d_gene: -; abundance: few; v_gene: TRBV12-3/TRBV12-4; j_gene: TRBJ1-5; CDR3aa: CASSTESNQPQHF; CDR3nt: TGTGCCAGCTCGACAGAAAGCAATCAGCCCCAGCATTTT
d_gene: TRBD1; abundance: many; v_gene: TRBV30; j_gene: TRBJ1-2; CDR3aa: CAWVRPRDRGWVLNGYTF; CDR3nt: TGTGCCTGGGTTAGGCCCCGGGACAGGGGTTGGGTTTTGAATGGCTACACCTTC
d_gene: TRBD2; abundance: few; v_gene: TRBV7-8; j_gene: TRBJ2-7; CDR3aa: CASSPRRGTYEQYF; CDR3nt: TGTGCCAGCAGCCCCCGGCGGGGGACCTACGAGCAGTACTTC
d_gene: TRBD1; abundance: few; v_gene: TRBV20-1; j_gene: TRBJ2-1; CDR3aa: CSARNADRYNEQFF; CDR3nt: TGCAGTGCTAGGAATGCGGACAGGTACAATGAGCAGTTCTTC
d_gene: -; abundance: -; v_gene: TRBV6-4; j_gene: TRBJ1-1; CDR3aa: CASSDLEGTEAFF; CDR3nt: TGTGCCAGCAGTGACCTAGAGGGGACAGAAGCTTTCTTT
d_gene: -; abundance: few; v_gene: TRBV2; j_gene: TRBJ1-6; CDR3aa: CASSPTPNSPLHF; CDR3nt: TGTGCCAGCAGCCCCACCCCAAATTCACCCCTCCACTTT
d_gene: -; abundance: many; v_gene: TRBV12-3/TRBV12-4; j_gene: TRBJ2-2; CDR3aa: CASSFSPGELFF; CDR3nt: TGTGCCAGCAGTTTTTCCCCCGGGGAGCTGTTTTTT